This T cell receptor (beta chain) comes out of a study of blood T cell repertoires in COVID-19. Method: immunoSEQ multiplex PCR; TCRdb's copy keeps in-frame clones and lacks some. Here the sample spans 250,000 to 300,000 clones, around 90% being singletons. The CDR3 is 14 amino acids. V lost 3 bases, J lost 8 bases, and 7 bases stayed unmatched. Germline-derived CDR1 and CDR2 are SEHNR and FQNEAQ (reference sequence). Material for sequencing was peripheral blood. The rearrangement uses TRBV7-9 and TRBJ1-2; 9 nucleotides line up with TRBD1. The TCR originated in a woman between 50 and 59 years old who had recovered from COVID-19. Here the CDR3 reads CASSLAGTGRGYTF. DNA of the CDR3: TGTGCCAGCAGCTTGGCCGGGACAGGGCGAGGCTACACCTTC.